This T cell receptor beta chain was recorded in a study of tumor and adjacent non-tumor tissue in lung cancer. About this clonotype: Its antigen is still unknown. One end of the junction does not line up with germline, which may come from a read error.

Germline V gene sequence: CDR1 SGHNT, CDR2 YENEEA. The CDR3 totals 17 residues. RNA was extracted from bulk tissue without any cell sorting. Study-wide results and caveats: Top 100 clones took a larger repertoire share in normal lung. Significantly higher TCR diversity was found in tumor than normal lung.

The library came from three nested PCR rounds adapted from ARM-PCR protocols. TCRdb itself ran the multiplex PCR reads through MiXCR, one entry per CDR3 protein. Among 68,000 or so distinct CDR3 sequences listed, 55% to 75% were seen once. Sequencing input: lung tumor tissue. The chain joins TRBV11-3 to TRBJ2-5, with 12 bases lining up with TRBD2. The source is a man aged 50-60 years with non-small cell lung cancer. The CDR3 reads CASSLSTSGGLHETKYF. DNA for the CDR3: TGTGCCAGCAGCTTATCGACTAGCGGGGGTTTACATGAGACCAAGTACTTC.